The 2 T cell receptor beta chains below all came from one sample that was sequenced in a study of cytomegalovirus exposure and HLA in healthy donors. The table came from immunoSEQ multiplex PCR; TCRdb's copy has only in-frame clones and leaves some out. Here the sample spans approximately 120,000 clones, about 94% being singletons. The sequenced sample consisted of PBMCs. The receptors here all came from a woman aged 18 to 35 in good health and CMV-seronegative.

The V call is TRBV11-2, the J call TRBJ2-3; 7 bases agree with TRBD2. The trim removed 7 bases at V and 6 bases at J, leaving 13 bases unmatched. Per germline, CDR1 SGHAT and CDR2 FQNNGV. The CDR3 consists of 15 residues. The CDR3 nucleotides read TGTGCCAGCACCGTCGGCGGGAGTTCGGCGGATACGCAGTATTTT. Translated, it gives CASTVGGSSADTQYF. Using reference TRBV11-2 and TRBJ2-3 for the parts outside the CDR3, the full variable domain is EAGVAQSPRYKIIEKRQSVAFWCNPISGHATLYWYQQILGQGPKLLIQFQNNGVVDDSQLPKDRFSAERLKGVDSTLKIQPAKLEDSAVYLCASTVGGSSADTQYFGPGTRLTVL.

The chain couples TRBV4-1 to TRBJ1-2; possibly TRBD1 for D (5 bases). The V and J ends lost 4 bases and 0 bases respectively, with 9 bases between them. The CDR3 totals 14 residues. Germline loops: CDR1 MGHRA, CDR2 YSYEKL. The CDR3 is CASSLRTTNYGYTF. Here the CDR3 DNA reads TGCGCCAGCAGCCTCAGGACAACTAACTATGGCTACACCTTC.